The next 27 T cell receptor beta chains were all read from a single sample in a study of identical twins (dated by TCRdb to 2016 to 2017). Library prep was done by 5' RACE. The sequencing machine was an Illumina HiSeq 2000. Using fastp trimming at Q25 and MiXCR clonotype assembly, TCRdb reanalyzed the public sequencing data and kept in-frame beta chains. Merged by CDR3 protein, the rows form single entries marked with the most common genes and DNA. For this sample the table gives 1.5 million to 2 million distinct CDR3 sequences, of which around a third were detected only once. The top ten clones comprise less than 0.35% of the sample. What was sequenced was cord blood. The receptors stem from a newborn girl in good health.

The J gene is TRBJ2-7, the V gene TRBV28; 7 positions agree with TRBD2. The CDR3 runs 16 residues. Germline V gene lookup returns CDR1 MDHEN and CDR2 SYDVKM. J lost 7 bases, V lost 3 bases, and 15 bases had no gene match. CDR3 residues: CASSFSPGRRYNEQYF. For the CDR3, the DNA is TGTGCCAGCAGTTTTTCTCCCGGGAGGAGATACAATGAGCAGTACTTC.

The chain links TRBV20-1 to TRBJ2-7; D gene unclear. Trimming removed 2 bases at V and 0 bases at J, with 11 bases between. Germline V CDR1 and CDR2: DFQATT, SNEGSKA (reference sequence). The CDR3 sequence is 14 residues long. The DNA for the CDR3 is TGCAGTGCTAGACCTGGCGGAAACTCCTACGAGCAGTACTTC. Translated: CSARPGGNSYEQYF.

The rearrangement links TRBV4-1 to TRBJ1-4; no clear D gene. Trimming left V 4 bases short and J 8 bases short, with 14 bases between. Germline assignment: CDR1 MGHRA and CDR2 YSYEKL. There are 14 residues in the CDR3. The CDR3: CASSPEQRGEKLFF. Here the CDR3 DNA reads TGCGCCAGCAGCCCGGAACAGCGCGGGGAAAAACTGTTTTTT.

This clonotype was counted at least ten times. The rearrangement joins TRBV4-1 to TRBJ2-5, with D unresolved. Looked up from germline, CDR1 is MGHRA and CDR2 is YSYEKL. V lost 4 bases and J 3 bases, leaving 9 bases between the germline ends. The CDR3 runs 13 residues. CDR3 amino acids: CASSPRLKETQYF. CDR3 nucleotide sequence: TGCGCCAGCAGCCCACGATTGAAAGAGACCCAGTACTTC.

Concerning this clonotype itself: One junction end does not reproduce the germline sequence, and a read error may be involved. The chain carries TRBV10-3 and TRBJ1-1; TRBD1 is a possible D gene (6 bases). There are 12 residues in the CDR3. Germline CDR1 is ENHRY and CDR2 is SYGVKD. The CDR3: CVIREQGTEAFF. Here the CDR3 DNA reads TGTGTCATCAGAGAACAGGGAACTGAAGCTTTCTTT.

This clonotype was seen only a few times. The genes are TRBV3-1 and TRBJ2-4, with 9 bases fitting TRBD1. This CDR3 comprises 17 residues. The trim removed 4 bases at V and 2 bases at J, leaving 9 bases unmatched. From germline, CDR1 is LGHDT and CDR2 YNNKEL (reference sequence). The CDR3: CASSPPTGGATKNIQYF. The CDR3 DNA reads as TGTGCCAGCAGCCCCCCCACAGGGGGCGCGACCAAAAACATTCAGTACTTC.

The chain employs TRBV20-1 and TRBJ2-1; TRBD2 agrees at 8 bases. The J call is uncertain, as TRBJ2-7 better fits the DNA end. The germline CDR1 and CDR2 sequences are DFQATT and SNEGSKA (reference sequence). This CDR3 contains 16 residues. CDR3 DNA sequence: TGCAGTGCTAGAGTCACCGGGACTAGACAATACAATGAGCAGTACTTC. This translates into CSARVTGTRQYNEQYF.

V gene TRBV6-6 combines with J gene TRBJ1-1, with TRBD1 matching over 7 bases. The CDR3 sequence is 13 residues long. V was pared by 7 bases and J by 5 bases, with 7 bases of the junction left unmatched. Germline CDR1 is MNHNY and CDR2 is SVGAGI (reference sequence). The CDR3: CASIDRAGTEAFF. In DNA, the CDR3 is TGTGCCAGCATCGACAGGGCGGGGACTGAAGCTTTCTTT.

This clonotype was detected a few times. This sequence joins TRBV4-2 and TRBJ1-5; unclear D gene. The CDR3 runs to 15 residues. Trimming pared 0 bases from V and 6 bases from J, leaving 12 bases between. Germline loops: CDR1 LGHNA, CDR2 YNFKEQ. CDR3 loop: CASSQERAFGQPQHF. The CDR3 bases are TGTGCCAGCAGCCAAGAAAGGGCCTTCGGTCAGCCCCAGCATTTT.

The chain uses TRBV4-1 and TRBJ2-1, with 7 bases identical to TRBD2. The CDR3 has 11 residues. The V and J ends lost 4 bases and 15 bases, in that order; junction bases with no gene match: 6. CDR1 is MGHRA, CDR2 YSYEKL, per germline. CDR3 sequence reads: CASSRGLVSFF. DNA of the CDR3: TGCGCCAGCAGCCGAGGACTAGTCTCGTTCTTC.

This clonotype was picked up many times. The genes are TRBV12-3 or TRBV12-4 and TRBJ2-3, with 12 bases identical to TRBD2. The CDR3 totals 15 residues. J lost 4 bases, V lost 3 bases, and 2 bases had no gene match. The CDR3 coding sequence is TGTGCCAGCAGTTTGCCTAGCGGGGGGGCAGATACGCAGTATTTT. It encodes CASSLPSGGADTQYF.

There are a few counts of this clonotype. V and J are TRBV5-6 and TRBJ2-1; D unclear. V was trimmed by 0 bases and J by 14 bases, leaving 9 bases between them. This CDR3 is built from 11 residues. CDR1 and CDR2 from the germline V gene are SGHDT and YYEEEE. The CDR3 DNA reads as TGTGCCAGCAGCTTGGGGTTTAGTGAGTTCTTC. The encoded protein is CASSLGFSEFF.

As regards this clonotype: This may be a read error, as it is one base from a much larger clone. J is TRBJ2-5 and V is TRBV10-3; TRBD1 or TRBD2 may be the D gene (5 bases each). In germline, CDR1 is ENHRY, CDR2 SYGVKD. The CDR3 runs 15 residues. The CDR3 DNA reads TGTGCCGTCAGTGAGCGGTGGGGGTACCAAGAGACCCAGTACTTC. Protein: CAVSERWGYQETQYF.

The rearrangement links TRBV4-1 to TRBJ2-7; maybe TRBD2 (6 bases). V gave up 0 bases and J gave up 2 bases, with 8 bases separating them. The CDR3 spans 14 residues. Germline V gives CDR1 MGHRA, CDR2 YSYEKL. The CDR3 nucleotides are TGCGCCAGCAGCCAAGATTGGAGGGCCTACGAGCAGTACTTC. Protein sequence: CASSQDWRAYEQYF.

The chain uses TRBV7-2 and TRBJ2-5; the match to TRBD2 covers 7 bases. Germline CDR1 and CDR2: SGHTA and FQGNSA. J gave up 0 bases and V 3 bases, and 13 bases lay outside the gene matches. CDR3 size: 18 residues. In DNA form, the CDR3 reads TGTGCCAGCAGCTTGCCGATTTCCCGGACTAGATACCAAGAGACCCAGTACTTC. As protein: CASSLPISRTRYQETQYF.

Of note for this clonotype: The junction departs from the called germline gene at one end, perhaps through a read error. This rearrangement joins TRBV24-1 to TRBJ1-6, with D perhaps TRBD1 (5 bases). This CDR3 is built from 13 residues. Germline-derived CDR1 and CDR2 are KGHDR and SFDVKD. CDR3 sequence: CAASDSGTSPPHF. The CDR3 DNA reads as TGTGCCGCCAGTGATTCCGGGACTTCACCCCCCCACTTT.

This chain links TRBV20-1 with TRBJ2-7; 7 positions agree with TRBD2. This CDR3 has 13 amino acids. Germline lookup yields CDR1 DFQATT and CDR2 SNEGSKA (reference sequence). The ends lost 6 bases at V and 9 bases at J; junction bases unmatched: 14. CDR3 in DNA: TGCAGTGCAGGACGAGCGGGACGTTTTGTGCAGTACTTC. This gives the protein CSAGRAGRFVQYF.

This clonotype was seen a handful of times. This chain links TRBV6-1 with TRBJ2-3; 10 bases align to TRBD1. The junction had 27 bases not matched to a gene; V was cut back by 6 bases and J by 6 bases. The CDR3 is 21 residues long. CDR1 is MNHNS, CDR2 SASEGT, per germline. The CDR3 reads CASRDRDRGNRASGLRDTQYF. The CDR3 region has the DNA TGTGCCAGCAGAGACCGGGACAGGGGAAATAGGGCTAGCGGCTTGCGGGATACGCAGTATTTT.

Details on this clonotype: Sequence at one end of the junction differs from germline and may be a read error. The chain recombines TRBV7-2 with TRBJ2-7; D ambiguous. The CDR3 covers 12 residues. The V gene's germline CDR1 is SGHTA and CDR2 FQGNSA. CDR3 nucleotide sequence: TGTGCCTGCAGCTTAGTTTTCCTCGAGCAGTACTTC. It codes for CACSLVFLEQYF.

In this sample, this clonotype turned up a few times. This chain connects TRBV5-1 to TRBJ2-1, with 9 bases lining up with TRBD2. Matching the DNA end better, TRBJ2-7 makes the J call doubtful. The CDR3 contains 14 residues. CDR1 and CDR2 (germline): SGHRS, YFSETQ. CDR3 nucleotides: TGCGCCAGCAGCTGGACTAGCGTCTACAATGAGCAGTACTTC. Its translation is CASSWTSVYNEQYF.

V usage is TRBV27 and J usage is TRBJ1-2; perhaps TRBD1 as D (5 bases). This CDR3 spans 13 amino acids. Trimming left V 6 bases short and J 8 bases short, with 16 bases between. Germline CDR1 is MNHEY and CDR2 is SMNVEV (reference sequence). CDR3 amino acids: CASRPQRAGGYTF. The DNA for the CDR3 is TGTGCCAGCAGACCTCAGCGGGCAGGGGGCTACACCTTC.

The rearrangement links TRBV10-3 to TRBJ1-5; 7 positions agree with TRBD1. The CDR3 totals 13 residues. The germline gives CDR1 ENHRY, CDR2 SYGVKD. J was trimmed by 10 bases and V by 2 bases; bases with no gene match: 5. For the CDR3, the DNA is TGTGCCATCAGTGAGAGGGGGCGCGGACCCCAGCATTTT. Protein sequence: CAISERGRGPQHF.

J is TRBJ2-1 and V is TRBV5-1; 16 bases are shared with TRBD2. The DNA matches TRBJ2-7 better at its end, which makes the J call doubtful. The CDR3 covers 17 residues. Germline CDR1 is SGHRS and CDR2 is YFSETQ. CDR3 coding DNA: TGCGCCAGCAGCTTGTCCGGGACTAGCGGGAGGGACAATGAGCAGTACTTC. Translation: CASSLSGTSGRDNEQYF.

This clonotype came up many times. This rearrangement joins TRBV20-1 to TRBJ2-3; D not certain. V lost 3 bases, J lost 0 bases, and 16 bases lay in between. The CDR3 consists of 16 residues. From germline, CDR1 is DFQATT and CDR2 SNEGSKA (reference sequence). CDR3: CSASKSRASSTDTQYF. In nucleotides, the CDR3 is TGCAGTGCTAGCAAATCCCGGGCCTCTAGCACAGATACGCAGTATTTT.

The V gene is TRBV5-6, the J gene TRBJ2-5; D uncertain. The J call may be mistaken, given a closer DNA end match to TRBJ2-7. CDR1 and CDR2 (germline): SGHDT, YYEEEE. The CDR3 covers 14 residues. CDR3 DNA: TGTGCCAGCAGAATGGATGCTCGTGGGCACGAGCAGTACTTC. Encoded protein: CASRMDARGHEQYF.

J is TRBJ2-1 and V is TRBV25-1; D could derive from TRBD1 or TRBD2 (5 bases each). CDR1 MGHDK and CDR2 SYGVNS come from the germline V gene. The CDR3 consists of 16 residues. The V gene lost 5 bases and the J gene lost 7 bases, with 21 bases spanning the gap. CDR3 DNA: TGTGCCAGCAGTCCCCGTTGGGGGAAAAAGGGGAATGAGCAGTTCTTC. This gives the protein CASSPRWGKKGNEQFF.

The chain combines TRBV7-4 with TRBJ2-3; D gene ambiguous. Trimming pared 1 base from V and 4 bases from J, leaving 12 bases between. CDR1 SGHVT and CDR2 SQSDAQ come from the germline V gene. This CDR3 is 15 amino acids long. CDR3 DNA sequence: TGTGCCAGCAGCTTAGTCCCCAGCGCAGCAGATACGCAGTATTTT. Translated, it gives CASSLVPSAADTQYF.